This section outlines one TCR beta chain sequence together with its context. This sample stems from a study of blood T cell repertoires in COVID-19. About the research overall: From the United States, Italy and Spain came samples of acute and convalescent COVID-19. In each case, the material was cDNA or gDNA derived from T cells, B-cell-depleted T cells, or PBMCs.

Original processing methods: Counts of nucleated cells, estimated from reference gene primer amplification, were obtained. Produced via immunoSEQ multiplex PCR; TCRdb's table is partial and in-frame only. For V, J and clone size, that table is used; D and trimming come from the DNA. This sample yields some 220,000 clones, of which 65% to 85% are seen a single time; less than 2.5% belongs to the top ten. Between the trimmed V and J ends, which lost 5 bases and 3 bases, there was a span of 14 bases. The CDR3 covers 14 residues. CDR1 is MNHEY and CDR2 is SVGAGI in the germline V gene. Sequencing used peripheral blood. This rearrangement joins TRBV6-5 to TRBJ2-7; a possible D gene is TRBD1 (6 bases). This sequence originates from an older woman with acute or convalescent COVID-19. CDR3 coding DNA: TGTGCCAGCAGTCACCCGGGACACTACTACGAGCAGTACTTC. Translated: CASSHPGHYYEQYF.